This T cell receptor (beta chain) originates from a study of Graves' ophthalmopathy and Graves' hyperthyroidism. No donor had other autoimmune disease, uncontrolled infection, pregnancy or lactation. The diagnosis was founded upon clinical symptoms, serum thyroxine, TRAb, thyroid ultrasound and orbital computed tomography. Researchers took RNA transcripts and amplified TCR beta CDR3 regions from them. Investigators did first-round RT-PCR with HTBI primers, then second-round multiplex PCR. TCRdb independently ran MiXCR on the multiplex PCR reads; one entry per CDR3 protein. Of 740,000 or so distinct CDR3 sequences listed, 35% to 50% are singletons. Germline CDR1 reads DFQATT; CDR2 reads SNEGSKA (reference sequence). The CDR3 extends over 15 amino acids. Trimming cost V 0 bases and J 4 bases; bases outside gene matches: 8. Notes on this clonotype: Its target is not known.

Findings of the study overall: The blood repertoire also included most expanded thyroid clonotypes above 0.001 frequency.

This chain uses TRBV20-1 with TRBJ2-7, with TRBD1 matching over 8 bases. The sequencing input was peripheral blood. This clonotype was sampled from an adult man with Graves' ophthalmopathy. The CDR3, as DNA: TGCAGTGCTAGAGATTCGGCAGGGGGCTTGTACGAGCAGTACTTC. This translates into CSARDSAGGLYEQYF.